These 26 T cell receptor beta chains came from one sample sequenced in a study of CD8+ T cells in alopecia areata. As for treatment: oral pan-JAK inhibitor, 5-10 mg twice daily. Following RNA extraction, reverse transcription yielded cDNA that acted as the sequencing template. Measured with immunoSEQ multiplex PCR; TCRdb has only the in-frame clones, and not every one. The sample lists approximately 140,000 clones; around 86% were seen once. Sequencing was performed on CD8+ T cells sorted from blood, taken at week 4, from a patient treated with tofacitinib. The receptors derive from a human donor with alopecia areata.

This clone appeared a single time. The chain has TRBV29-1 and TRBJ2-1; 7 bases map to TRBD2. The junction had 9 bases not matched to a gene; V was cut back by 6 bases and J by 7 bases. Germline V gene sequence: CDR1 SQVTM, CDR2 ANQGSEA. There are 13 residues in the CDR3. The CDR3 DNA follows: TGCAGCGTCCGACTAGCTAGGTCGAATGAGCAGTTCTTC. Protein sequence: CSVRLARSNEQFF.

The rearrangement joins TRBV27 to TRBJ2-1; D is unclear. CDR3 size: 13 residues. The V gene lost 4 bases and the J gene lost 4 bases, with 8 bases spanning the gap. Germline loops: CDR1 MNHEY, CDR2 SMNVEV (reference sequence). The CDR3 DNA reads TGTGCCAGCAGTTATAAGGCTTACAATGAGCAGTTCTTC. This gives the protein CASSYKAYNEQFF.

This clone was seen just once. This chain connects TRBV30 to TRBJ2-5, with 10 bases lining up with TRBD2. The DNA end lines up better with TRBJ2-7; the J call may be wrong. In germline, CDR1 is GTSNPN, CDR2 SVGIG (reference sequence). This CDR3 is 12 amino acids long. CDR3: CAWGTSAYEQYF. For the CDR3, the DNA is TGTGCCTGGGGGACTAGCGCATACGAGCAGTACTTC.

The V and J genes are TRBV27 and TRBJ2-3; D gene unclear. CDR1 and CDR2 from the germline V gene are MNHEY and SMNVEV (reference sequence). The CDR3 runs to 13 residues. With 5 bases removed from V and 0 bases from J, the gap between germline ends came to 6 bases. The CDR3 DNA reads as TGTGCCAGCAGTCTCCCTAGCACAGATACGCAGTATTTT. Translating it yields CASSLPSTDTQYF.

The chain links TRBV4-1 to TRBJ2-1, with TRBD2 matching over 7 bases. Germline loops: CDR1 MGHRA, CDR2 YSYEKL. V gave up 6 bases and J gave up 6 bases; unmatched junction bases: 5. The CDR3 consists of 13 residues. The CDR3 DNA reads TGCGCCAGCAGTTGGACTAGTGTCAATGAGCAGTTCTTC. Translated, it gives CASSWTSVNEQFF.

The rearrangement uses TRBV7-2 and TRBJ2-1; D gene unclear. Per the germline V gene, CDR1 is SGHTA and CDR2 is FQGNSA. V lost 1 base and J 8 bases, leaving 9 bases between the germline ends. The CDR3 sequence is 13 residues long. The CDR3 loop is CASSLGLMDEQFF. CDR3 sequence (DNA): TGTGCCAGCAGCTTAGGTCTGATGGATGAGCAGTTCTTC.

This clone appeared once. This sequence joins TRBV4-1 and TRBJ2-7, with 9 bases aligning to TRBD2. V shed 0 bases and J 7 bases; nucleotides not matched to a gene: 7. Germline loops: CDR1 MGHRA, CDR2 YSYEKL. CDR3 length equals 15 residues. The CDR3 region has the DNA TGCGCCAGCAGCCAAGAAAAGGGGGCGGGAGGGGAGCAGTACTTC. Protein: CASSQEKGAGGEQYF.

This rearrangement joins TRBV2 to TRBJ2-5; 11 bases fit TRBD2. Per the germline V gene, CDR1 is SNHLY and CDR2 is FYNNEI. The length of the CDR3 is 15 residues. With 4 bases clipped from V and 2 bases from J, the junction kept 3 bases outside the gene matches. CDR3 bases: TGTGCCAGCAGTGCCGGGACTAGCGGACAAGAGACCCAGTACTTC. The encoded protein is CASSAGTSGQETQYF.

This sequence joins TRBV7-9 and TRBJ2-3; D not resolved. From germline, CDR1 is SEHNR and CDR2 FQNEAQ (reference sequence). Trimming stripped 5 bases from V and 4 bases from J, with 7 bases between. This CDR3 is built from 12 residues. CDR3 in amino acids: CASSPRSDTQYF. CDR3 nucleotides: TGTGCCAGCAGCCCCCGGTCAGATACGCAGTATTTT.

The V call is TRBV29-1, the J call TRBJ2-7; TRBD1 or TRBD2 may be the D gene (5 bases each). CDR1 and CDR2 from the germline V gene are SQVTM and ANQGSEA. CDR3 length equals 13 residues. Trimming removed 5 bases from V and 0 bases from J, with 11 bases in between. CDR3 sequence: CSVITGGSYEQYF. As DNA, the CDR3 is TGCAGCGTTATAACAGGAGGCTCCTACGAGCAGTACTTC.

The chain employs TRBV15 and TRBJ2-1; TRBD2 matches 9 bases. The CDR3 totals 18 residues. Trimming removed 0 bases from V and 5 bases from J; junction bases left unmatched: 11. Germline V lookup: CDR1 LNHNV, CDR2 YYDKDF (reference sequence). The CDR3 DNA sequence: TGTGCCACCAGCAGAGACACTCAGGGACTAGCAGGGAACAATGAGCAGTTCTTC. Protein: CATSRDTQGLAGNNEQFF. Looking up the rest from reference TRBV15 and TRBJ2-1 gives the full variable domain: DAMVIQNPRYQVTQFGKPVTLSCSQTLNHNVMYWYQQKSSQAPKLLFHYYDKDFNNEADTPDNFQSRRPNTSFCFLDIRSPGLGDTAMYLCATSRDTQGLAGNNEQFFGPGTRLTVL.

This rearrangement joins TRBV4-1 to TRBJ2-5; a weak D match, TRBD2 (7 bases). The V gene's germline CDR1 is MGHRA and CDR2 YSYEKL. V shed 4 bases and J shed 5 bases, with 17 bases lying between them. The CDR3 is 15 residues long. The CDR3 DNA sequence: TGCGCCAGCAGCCCCAGGGGCGGGAGAGTGGAGACCCAGTACTTC. Encoded protein: CASSPRGGRVETQYF.

The chain joins TRBV9 to TRBJ1-1; possibly TRBD1 for D (5 bases). V lost 3 bases and J lost 3, with 9 bases in between. The CDR3 contains 13 residues. Germline CDR1 is SGDLS and CDR2 is YYNGEE. The CDR3, as DNA: TGTGCCAGCAGCGCCCCGACAGACACTGAAGCTTTCTTT. This encodes CASSAPTDTEAFF.

The chain couples TRBV28 to TRBJ2-5, with 12 bases fitting TRBD1. Germline V lookup: CDR1 MDHEN, CDR2 SYDVKM. Trimming took 2 bases from V and 5 from J; bases not matched to a gene: 12. The CDR3 is made up of 18 amino acids. The chain's CDR3 is CASSLGGTGGFREETQYF. Written as DNA, the CDR3 is TGTGCCAGCAGTTTAGGGGGGACAGGGGGCTTTCGAGAGGAGACCCAGTACTTC.

The sample holds one count of this clone. The rearrangement joins TRBV27 to TRBJ2-2; D unresolved. With 6 bases removed from V and 6 bases from J, the gap between germline ends came to 11 bases. Germline values: CDR1 MNHEY, CDR2 SMNVEV (reference sequence). This CDR3 is built from 13 residues. CDR3 sequence reads: CASSSSGSGELFF. In nucleotides, the CDR3 is TGTGCCAGCAGCTCAAGTGGATCCGGGGAGCTGTTTTTT.

The rearrangement uses TRBV7-6 and TRBJ1-3; 10 bases align to TRBD1. Germline CDR1 SGHVS, CDR2 FNYEAQ. The CDR3 covers 17 residues. The trim removed 6 bases at V and 4 bases at J, leaving 12 bases unmatched. DNA of the CDR3: TGTGCCAGCAGTTACAACCCGGGACAGGGGAGGGGAAACACCATATATTTT. It specifies CASSYNPGQGRGNTIYF.

V gene TRBV4-2 combines with J gene TRBJ2-1; 13 nucleotides agree with TRBD2. Germline V CDR1 and CDR2: LGHNA, YNFKEQ. The CDR3 has 17 amino acids. V lost 0 bases and J lost 6; bases outside the gene matches: 5. The CDR3: CASSQELAGGRVNEQFF. The CDR3 coding sequence is TGTGCCAGCAGCCAAGAACTAGCGGGGGGGCGGGTCAATGAGCAGTTCTTC.

The chain couples TRBV19 to TRBJ2-1; 10 bases line up with TRBD2. This CDR3 region has 15 residues. V was pared by 5 bases and J by 3 bases, with 4 bases of the junction left unmatched. Germline V CDR1 and CDR2: LNHDA, SQIVND (reference sequence). The CDR3 region is CASSPTSGFYNEQFF. CDR3 DNA: TGTGCCAGTAGTCCGACTAGCGGGTTCTACAATGAGCAGTTCTTC.

This clone appeared once. The chain couples TRBV27 to TRBJ2-1; D might be TRBD1 (5 bases). This CDR3 region has 14 residues. Per the germline V gene, CDR1 is MNHEY and CDR2 is SMNVEV (reference sequence). Trimming shortened V by 3 bases and J by 8 bases, and 14 bases separated the two germline ends. The CDR3 DNA reads TGTGCCAGCAGTTTGAGTAGGGGCCTGGATGAGCAGTTCTTC. Its translation: CASSLSRGLDEQFF.

V and J are TRBV14 and TRBJ2-7; 8 bases fit TRBD2. Germline assignment: CDR1 SGHDN and CDR2 FVKESK. V shed 3 bases, J shed 2 bases, and the junction held 0 bases outside the gene matches. This CDR3 has 13 amino acids. The CDR3, as DNA: TGTGCCAGCAGCCACGGGAGGGCCTACGAGCAGTACTTC. It specifies CASSHGRAYEQYF.

The chain employs TRBV6-5 and TRBJ2-6; D not resolved. Germline V lookup: CDR1 MNHEY, CDR2 SVGAGI. The CDR3 has 14 residues. Between the trimmed V and J ends, which lost 3 bases and 0 bases, there was a span of 3 bases. The CDR3, as DNA: TGTGCCAGCAGTTATGGCTCTGGGGCCAACGTCCTGACTTTC. Translated: CASSYGSGANVLTF.

The chain employs TRBV29-1 and TRBJ1-2; no firm D call. The CDR3 contains 11 residues. Germline-derived CDR1 and CDR2 are SQVTM and ANQGSEA. Trimming cost V 0 bases and J 6 bases, with 5 bases left between them. CDR3 sequence reads: CSVEDRHGYTF. The CDR3 DNA is TGCAGCGTTGAAGATCGGCATGGCTACACCTTC.

V gene TRBV30 combines with J gene TRBJ2-7; D ambiguous. The CDR3 length is 11 residues. Per the germline V gene, CDR1 is GTSNPN and CDR2 is SVGIG (reference sequence). Between the trimmed V and J ends, which lost 0 bases and 4 bases, there was a span of 4 bases. This CDR3 reads CAWSVQYEQYF. For the CDR3, the DNA is TGTGCCTGGAGTGTACAATACGAGCAGTACTTC.

The chain recombines TRBV11-2 with TRBJ2-7; D is unclear. Trimming stripped 6 bases from V and 2 bases from J, with 8 bases between. The CDR3 has 12 residues. The germline V gene has CDR1 SGHAT and CDR2 FQNNGV. CDR3 bases: TGTGCCAGCAGTCGGCCGCCCTACGAGCAGTACTTC. It yields the protein CASSRPPYEQYF.

The rearrangement links TRBV7-9 to TRBJ2-7; TRBD1 matches at 7 bases. Per germline, CDR1 SEHNR and CDR2 FQNEAQ (reference sequence). The CDR3 has 13 amino acids. The junction had 5 bases not matched to a gene; V was cut back by 6 bases and J by 3 bases. CDR3 in DNA: TGTGCCAGCAGGAGACAGGGAGTCTACGAGCAGTACTTC. It specifies CASRRQGVYEQYF.

This chain uses TRBV2 with TRBJ2-7, with D perhaps TRBD2 (6 bases). V lost 10 bases, J lost 2 bases, and 21 bases lay in between. The CDR3 is 15 residues long. In germline, CDR1 is SNHLY, CDR2 FYNNEI. CDR3 region: CATSGAGSVPYEQYF. The CDR3 DNA is TGTGCCACATCAGGAGCGGGCTCCGTCCCCTACGAGCAGTACTTC.